This TCR beta chain is from a study of blood T cell repertoires in COVID-19. This CDR3 has 18 residues. Germline CDR1 is MNHEY and CDR2 is SVGEGT. V dropped 0 bases and J dropped 6; count of bases not matched to a gene: 10. As originally analysed: Counts of nucleated cells, estimated from reference gene primer amplification, were obtained. Generated by immunoSEQ multiplex PCR, the TCRdb table keeps only in-frame clones and is missing some. D and trimming come from the DNA, and the V and J calls and clone size come from that table. The sample lists roughly 420,000 clones; approximately 90% were seen once.

Sequencing input: PBMCs or T cells enriched from blood (not recorded which). The chain employs TRBV6-2 or TRBV6-3 and TRBJ2-1; TRBD2 matches 11 bases. The clonotype originates from a woman aged 25 to 45 with acute COVID-19. CDR3 in amino acids: CASSYSGFSGGAFNEQFF. DNA for the CDR3: TGTGCCAGCAGTTACTCGGGATTTAGCGGGGGGGCCTTCAATGAGCAGTTCTTC.